The T cell receptor (beta chain) under discussion was sequenced for a study of blood T cell repertoires in COVID-19. Method: immunoSEQ multiplex PCR; TCRdb's copy keeps in-frame clones and lacks some. The table records about 68,000 clones, roughly 84% of them present only once. The ends lost 0 bases at V and 4 bases at J; junction bases unmatched: 3. This CDR3 is built from 16 residues. The receptor was isolated from a man aged 50 or older with active COVID-19. Sequencing was carried out using peripheral blood. The chain joins TRBV23-1 to TRBJ2-1; the match to TRBD2 covers 10 bases. TRBV23-1 is an open reading frame, and its role is uncertain. In nucleotides, the CDR3 is TGCGCCAGCAGTCAATCCGGGACTAGCGTATACAATGAGCAGTTCTTC. Protein product: CASSQSGTSVYNEQFF.